These 7 T cell receptor beta chains were all obtained from the same sample, sequenced in a study of cytomegalovirus exposure and HLA in healthy donors. PCR used 60 Vbeta primers and 13 Jbeta primers. Sequencing was performed with immunoSEQ multiplex PCR; in TCRdb, only in-frame clones are kept and a portion is missing. The sample holds 99,000 or so clones, 9.5% to 15% seen once. The sequencing input was PBMCs. Receptors originate from a man aged 35-49 years in good health and CMV-seropositive.

This clone was found a few times. The rearrangement links TRBV29-1 to TRBJ1-2, with D possibly matching TRBD1 (5 bases). V lost 6 bases and J lost 7, with 15 bases in between. The CDR3 runs to 12 residues. Germline V gene data show CDR1 as SQVTM and CDR2 as ANQGSEA. CDR3 sequence: CSVLGGAGGYTF. The DNA of the CDR3 is TGCAGCGTCCTTGGAGGGGCAGGTGGCTACACCTTC.

This clone was counted only a few times. The CDR3 sequence is CASSSRGGGKFNYGYTF. In DNA, the CDR3 is TGTGCCAGCAGCAGCCGGGGGGGTGGGAAATTTAACTATGGCTACACCTTC. The rearrangement joins TRBV7-9 to TRBJ1-2, with D perhaps matching TRBD1 (5 bases). Germline values: CDR1 SEHNR, CDR2 FQNEAQ (reference sequence). The ends were cut back, 5 bases at V and 1 base at J, with 20 bases in the middle. CDR3 length: 17 amino acids.

The chain joins TRBV7-2 to TRBJ2-1; no reliable D call. Germline assignment: CDR1 SGHTA and CDR2 FQGNSA. The CDR3 spans 15 residues. V dropped 8 bases and J dropped 5 bases, with 19 bases sitting between them. CDR3: CASRPPLFTDNEQFF. The CDR3 nucleotides read TGTGCCAGCCGCCCCCCGTTATTTACTGACAATGAGCAGTTCTTC.

This clone was picked up a small number of times. This chain links TRBV28 with TRBJ2-7, with a possible D match to TRBD2 (7 bases). Trimming shortened V by 7 bases and J by 1 base, and 14 bases separated the two germline ends. This CDR3 is built from 14 residues. Germline V gives CDR1 MDHEN, CDR2 SYDVKM. CDR3 nucleotides: TGTGCCAGCAAGGGGGGGTGGTTATCCTACGAGCAGTACTTC. This gives the protein CASKGGWLSYEQYF. The whole variable domain, remainder taken from reference TRBV28 and TRBJ2-7, is DVKVTQSSRYLVKRTGEKVFLECVQDMDHENMFWYRQDPGLGLRLIYFSYDVKMKEKGDIPEGYSVSREKKERFSLILESASTNQTSMYLCASKGGWLSYEQYFGPGTRLTVT.

The CDR3 nucleotides read TGTGCCAGCAGTGAATTGGGGGGTGAGGAAAAACTGTTTTTT. This gives the protein CASSELGGEEKLFF. The V gene is TRBV2, the J gene TRBJ1-4, with D perhaps matching TRBD1 (5 bases). The CDR3 is 14 amino acids. V lost 2 bases to trimming and J lost 8 bases, with 12 bases between them. CDR1 is SNHLY, CDR2 FYNNEI, per germline.

The chain recombines TRBV30 with TRBJ2-1; the D gene is possibly TRBD2 (6 bases). V was clipped by 4 bases and J by 7 bases, with 8 bases between them. The germline gives CDR1 GTSNPN, CDR2 SVGIG (reference sequence). CDR3 length equals 11 residues. CDR3 sequence: CAWTSVNEQFF. Written as DNA, the CDR3 is TGTGCCTGGACTAGCGTGAATGAGCAGTTCTTC.

The table lists this clone with many counts. This sequence joins TRBV12-5 and TRBJ1-3, with D unclear. Germline loops: CDR1 LGHNT, CDR2 FRNRAP. The CDR3 is 16 residues long. The ends were cut back, 1 base at V and 0 bases at J, with 10 bases in the middle. CDR3: CASGLGLRSSGNTIYF. The CDR3 nucleotides are TGTGCTAGTGGTTTGGGTCTCCGGAGCTCTGGAAACACCATATATTTT.